The rows below give T cell receptor beta chains drawn from one sample of a study of cytomegalovirus exposure and HLA in healthy donors. Clones were sequenced by immunoSEQ multiplex PCR, and TCRdb holds only the in-frame ones, with some missing. This sample has some 330,000 clones, with 70% to 90% found just once. Sequencing used PBMCs. Receptor source: a woman between 18 and 29 years old in good health and CMV-seronegative. The CDR3 runs from the conserved cysteine through the conserved F or W. Fields, in order: J gene, clone size, D gene, V gene, CDR3 protein, CDR3 DNA. A D gene is named only where the DNA matches it firmly. Size tells how often a clone was seen (once, few, many) or the class of an expanded clone, and some rows leave it out.

TRBJ2-7	-	TRBD1	TRBV4-1	CASSQDPPGQGVLQYF	TGCGCCAGCAGCCAAGATCCTCCGGGACAGGGGGTTTTGCAGTACTTC
TRBJ2-7	-	TRBD2	TRBV4-2	CASSQEGLAGPYEQYF	TGTGCCAGCAGCCAAGAAGGACTAGCGGGACCCTACGAGCAGTACTTC
TRBJ2-7	-	-	TRBV5-1	CASSLSVGALYEQYF	TGCGCCAGCAGCTTGTCTGTGGGAGCCCTCTACGAGCAGTACTTC
TRBJ2-1	-	-	TRBV25-1	CASSEYALSDEQFF	TGTGCCAGCAGTGAATATGCGCTATCGGATGAGCAGTTCTTC
TRBJ2-1	-	TRBD2	TRBV29-1	CSVGGGTRRYDEQFF	TGCAGCGTGGGGGGTGGGACTAGACGTTACGATGAGCAGTTCTTC
TRBJ2-7	-	-	TRBV4-3	CASSMQSEFAHEQYF	TGCGCCAGCAGCATGCAAAGTGAGTTTGCCCACGAGCAGTACTTC
TRBJ2-1	-	-	TRBV28	CASSFTRGASEQFF	TGTGCCAGCAGTTTCACACGGGGGGCCAGTGAGCAGTTCTTC
TRBJ2-1	-	TRBD2	TRBV6-5	CASSYSPQTSGSVIF	TGTGCCAGCAGTTACTCGCCCCAGACTAGCGGGAGTGTCATCTTC
TRBJ2-5	-	TRBD2	TRBV5-1	CASSLGLGPSGSGETQYF	TGCGCCAGCAGCTTGGGATTGGGGCCTAGCGGGTCTGGGGAGACCCAGTACTTC
TRBJ2-3	-	TRBD2	TRBV27	CASSSLSSRLAVDTQYF	TGTGCCAGCAGTTCTCTATCCAGTCGACTAGCCGTAGATACGCAGTATTTT
TRBJ2-7	once	TRBD2	TRBV27	CASRLAGGDYEQYF	TGTGCCAGCAGACTAGCGGGAGGGGACTACGAGCAGTACTTC
TRBJ1-5	once	TRBD1	TRBV18	CASSPWDSSGQPQHF	TGTGCCAGCTCACCTTGGGACAGTTCAGGTCAGCCCCAGCATTTT
TRBJ2-3	-	-	TRBV6-5	CASSGGADTQYF	TGTGCCAGCAGTGGCGGGGCAGATACGCAGTATTTT
TRBJ1-2	-	-	TRBV28	CASGHGYGYTF	TGTGCCAGCGGGCACGGCTATGGCTACACCTTC
TRBJ1-2	-	-	TRBV7-2	CASSSNNFGVGYTF	TGTGCCAGCAGCTCAAACAACTTCGGGGTAGGGTACACCTTC
TRBJ2-1	once	-	TRBV6-4	CASSDLAGANEQFF	TGTGCCAGCAGTGACTTAGCAGGGGCCAATGAGCAGTTCTTC
TRBJ2-7	-	-	TRBV28	CASSYPTSYEQYF	TGTGCCAGCAGTTATCCAACTTCCTACGAGCAGTACTTC
TRBJ2-5	-	-	TRBV5-3	CARSLTGEETQYF	TGTGCCAGAAGCTTGACGGGGGAAGAGACCCAGTACTTC
TRBJ2-7	-	-	TRBV9	CASSARGADYEQYF	TGTGCCAGCAGCGCCCGGGGTGCGGACTACGAGCAGTACTTC
TRBJ2-1	-	-	TRBV28	CASSFGLTYNEQFF	TGTGCCAGCAGTTTCGGACTTACCTACAATGAGCAGTTCTTC
TRBJ1-1	-	-	TRBV5-1	CASSLSPPNAEAFF	TGCGCCAGCAGCTTGAGCCCCCCGAACGCTGAAGCTTTCTTT
TRBJ2-3	-	-	TRBV10-3	CAISEGDSVTDTQYF	TGTGCCATCAGTGAGGGGGATAGCGTCACAGATACGCAGTATTTT
TRBJ2-7	once	TRBD2	TRBV4-3	CASSQARTSGSISYEQYF	TGCGCCAGCAGCCAAGCAAGGACTAGCGGGAGCATTAGTTACGAGCAGTACTTC
TRBJ2-7	-	TRBD1	TRBV19	CASSAQGAYEQYF	TGTGCCAGTAGTGCGCAGGGGGCCTACGAGCAGTACTTC
TRBJ2-7	-	TRBD2	TRBV6-5	CASSRTSGSYEQYF	TGTGCCAGCAGCCGGACTAGCGGCTCCTACGAGCAGTACTTC
TRBJ1-4	-	-	TRBV27	CASSMEREGKLFF	TGTGCCAGCAGTATGGAAAGGGAGGGAAAACTGTTTTTT